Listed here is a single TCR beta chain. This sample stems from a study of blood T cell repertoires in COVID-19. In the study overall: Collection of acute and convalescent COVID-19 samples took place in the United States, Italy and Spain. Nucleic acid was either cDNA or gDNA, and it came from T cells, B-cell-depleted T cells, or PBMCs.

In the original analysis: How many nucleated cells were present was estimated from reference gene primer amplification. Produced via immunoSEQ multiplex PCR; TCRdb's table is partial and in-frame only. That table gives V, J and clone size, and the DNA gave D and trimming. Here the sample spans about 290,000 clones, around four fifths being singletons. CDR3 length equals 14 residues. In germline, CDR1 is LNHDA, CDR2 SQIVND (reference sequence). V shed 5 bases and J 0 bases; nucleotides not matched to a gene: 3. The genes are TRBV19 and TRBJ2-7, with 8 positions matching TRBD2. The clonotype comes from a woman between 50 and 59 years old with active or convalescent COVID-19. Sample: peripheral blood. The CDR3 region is CASSLAGSSYEQYF. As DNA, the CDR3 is TGTGCCAGTAGTCTAGCGGGTAGCTCCTACGAGCAGTACTTC.